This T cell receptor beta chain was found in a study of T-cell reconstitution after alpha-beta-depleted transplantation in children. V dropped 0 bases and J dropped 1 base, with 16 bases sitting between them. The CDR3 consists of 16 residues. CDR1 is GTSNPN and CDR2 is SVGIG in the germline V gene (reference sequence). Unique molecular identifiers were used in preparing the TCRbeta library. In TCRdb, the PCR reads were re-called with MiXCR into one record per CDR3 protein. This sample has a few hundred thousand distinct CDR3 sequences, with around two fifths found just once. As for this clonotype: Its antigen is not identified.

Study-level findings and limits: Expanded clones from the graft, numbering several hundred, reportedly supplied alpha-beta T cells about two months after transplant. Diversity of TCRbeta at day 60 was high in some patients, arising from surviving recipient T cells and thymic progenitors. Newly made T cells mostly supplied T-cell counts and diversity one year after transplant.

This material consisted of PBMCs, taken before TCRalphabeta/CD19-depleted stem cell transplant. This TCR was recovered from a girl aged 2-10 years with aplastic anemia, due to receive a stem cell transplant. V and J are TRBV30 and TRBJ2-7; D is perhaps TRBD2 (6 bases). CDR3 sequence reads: CAWSVLGGLRSYEQYF. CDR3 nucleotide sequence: TGTGCCTGGAGTGTACTGGGAGGACTGAGATCCTACGAGCAGTACTTC.